This T cell receptor beta chain was identified during a study of blood T cell repertoires in COVID-19. Study-wide background: The cDNA or gDNA used as material had been derived from T cells, B-cell-depleted T cells, or PBMCs.

The germline V gene encodes CDR1 MNHEY and CDR2 SVGAGI. Trimming removed 0 bases at V and 0 bases at J, with 6 bases between. This CDR3 contains 15 residues. The repertoire was sequenced with immunoSEQ multiplex PCR; TCRdb's copy has only in-frame clones and lacks some. The sample includes fewer than 500,000 clones, 70% to 90% seen only once; the top ten take roughly 1.4%. Sequences were obtained from PBMCs or T cells enriched from blood (not recorded which). The gene calls are TRBV6-5 and TRBJ2-1; possible D gene TRBD1, 6 bases. The source is a man younger than 40 who had recovered from COVID-19. This CDR3 is CASSYSGASYNEQFF. The CDR3 nucleotides read TGTGCCAGCAGTTACTCGGGGGCCTCCTACAATGAGCAGTTCTTC.